Shown below are 20 T cell receptor beta chains from a single sample sequenced in a study of CD8 T cells in Susac syndrome. Reverse transcription of roughly 0.45 to 1 ug RNA was carried out with random hexamers. TCRdb re-analysed the immunoSEQ multiplex PCR reads in MiXCR, keeping a single row per CDR3 protein. The table shows around 160,000 distinct CDR3 sequences, with more than 90% occurring only once. Material: CD4+ T cells from PBMCs. The receptors originated from a human donor in good health.

The V and J genes are TRBV4-3 and TRBJ2-3, with D tentatively TRBD1 (5 bases). Trimming stripped 0 bases from V and 1 base from J, with 14 bases between. This CDR3 region has 17 residues. Germline V lookup: CDR1 LGHNA, CDR2 YSLEER. CDR3 DNA sequence: TGCGCCAGCAGCCAAGAAGGCCCAGGGTGGGGCACAGATACGCAGTATTTT. As protein: CASSQEGPGWGTDTQYF.

This sequence joins TRBV3-1 and TRBJ1-1; 11 bases map to TRBD1. The CDR3 sequence is 16 residues long. The V gene's germline CDR1 is LGHDT and CDR2 YNNKEL (reference sequence). Losses at the gene ends were 1 base for V and 4 bases for J; bases not matched to a gene: 5. CDR3 in DNA: TGTGCCAGCAGCCAAGCGGGGACAGGGGGAGGCACTGAAGCTTTCTTT. Residues: CASSQAGTGGGTEAFF.

This clonotype was detected only once. The chain joins TRBV7-2 to TRBJ2-3, with no clear D. Germline V gene lookup returns CDR1 SGHTA and CDR2 FQGNSA. The CDR3 spans 15 residues. Trimming took 1 base from V and 7 from J, leaving 15 bases between them. The CDR3 DNA follows: TGTGCCAGCAGCTTAGTCAGCGCACGGACGTATACGCAGTATTTT. As protein: CASSLVSARTYTQYF. The whole variable domain, filled in from reference TRBV7-2 and TRBJ2-3, reads GAGVSQSPSNKVTEKGKDVELRCDPISGHTALYWYRQSLGQGLEFLIYFQGNSAPDKSGLPSDRFSAERTGGSVSTLTIQRTQQEDSAVYLCASSLVSARTYTQYFGPGTRLTVL.

The genes are TRBV25-1 and TRBJ1-2; D gene unclear. Trimming removed 4 bases at V and 5 bases at J, with 11 bases between. In germline, CDR1 is MGHDK, CDR2 SYGVNS. CDR3 length equals 13 residues. The CDR3 here is CASSVSSGYGYTF. The CDR3 DNA sequence: TGTGCCAGCAGTGTAAGCAGCGGTTATGGCTACACCTTC.

The chain recombines TRBV15 with TRBJ2-2, with D perhaps TRBD2 (6 bases). The CDR3 has 13 residues. Germline CDR1 reads LNHNV; CDR2 reads YYDKDF (reference sequence). V lost 1 base, J lost 6 bases, and 6 bases lay in between. CDR3 sequence: CATSRGGAGELFF. The DNA for the CDR3 is TGTGCCACCAGCAGAGGGGGGGCCGGGGAGCTGTTTTTT.

This sequence joins TRBV6-2 or TRBV6-3 and TRBJ2-7; D remains ambiguous. Germline V gene data show CDR1 as MNHEY and CDR2 as SVGEGT. V was pared by 4 bases and J by 5 bases, with 9 bases between. This CDR3 is built from 12 residues. CDR3 loop: CASSLVGNEQYF. The CDR3 DNA follows: TGTGCCAGCAGTTTGGTGGGGAACGAGCAGTACTTC.

This clonotype appeared a single time. The rearrangement joins TRBV30 to TRBJ1-4; 11 bases agree with TRBD1. The germline CDR1 and CDR2 sequences are GTSNPN and SVGIG (reference sequence). J gave up 9 bases and V 5 bases, and 11 bases lay outside the gene matches. The CDR3 runs to 15 residues. CDR3 loop: CAWANRDRGTQKLFF. CDR3 DNA: TGTGCCTGGGCTAACCGGGACAGGGGGACACAAAAACTGTTTTTT.

The rearrangement joins TRBV9 to TRBJ2-3; TRBD1 aligns across 10 bases. The germline V gene has CDR1 SGDLS and CDR2 YYNGEE. There are 14 residues in the CDR3. V lost 0 bases, J lost 6 bases, and 1 base stayed unmatched. The CDR3 loop reads CASSVEGQGDTQYF. The CDR3, as DNA: TGTGCCAGCAGCGTAGAGGGACAGGGGGATACGCAGTATTTT.

CDR3 sequence reads: CASSQEYKDKNIQYF. CDR3 coding DNA: TGTGCCAGCAGCCAAGAATATAAGGACAAAAACATTCAGTACTTC. This sequence joins TRBV3-1 and TRBJ2-4; D call uncertain. Trimming took 0 bases from V and 3 from J, leaving 9 bases between them. This CDR3 contains 15 residues. Germline V gives CDR1 LGHDT, CDR2 YNNKEL (reference sequence).

A single count supports this clonotype. The chain employs TRBV24-1 and TRBJ1-2, with a possible D match to TRBD1 (5 bases). Germline CDR1 KGHDR, CDR2 SFDVKD. The CDR3 consists of 13 residues. V was shortened by 6 bases and J by 8 bases, with 15 bases between the two germline ends. CDR3 bases: TGTGCCACCAGTCTGGGCAGGGCAGGCGGCTACACCTTC. Translation gives CATSLGRAGGYTF.

The chain carries TRBV20-1 and TRBJ2-5, with 13 bases aligning to TRBD2. CDR3 length equals 17 residues. Losses at the gene ends were 1 base for V and 5 bases for J; bases not matched to a gene: 10. CDR1 and CDR2 (germline): DFQATT, SNEGSKA (reference sequence). For the CDR3, the DNA is TGCAGTGCTAGAGTTCGTTGGGGGACTAGCGGGGTGGAGACCCAGTACTTC. It yields the protein CSARVRWGTSGVETQYF.

The chain has TRBV28 and TRBJ1-6; tentative D call: TRBD1 (5 bases). This CDR3 contains 14 residues. Trimming stripped 6 bases from V and 7 bases from J, with 13 bases between. The germline CDR1 and CDR2 sequences are MDHEN and SYDVKM. The CDR3 DNA follows: TGTGCCAGCAGGGCGGGACTGACGAATTCACCCCTCCACTTT. Encoded protein: CASRAGLTNSPLHF.

This chain's CDR3 is CASRQTGTRARNEQFF. For the CDR3, the DNA is TGCGCCAGCAGACAGACCGGGACTAGGGCTCGCAATGAGCAGTTCTTC. The V call is TRBV5-1, the J call TRBJ2-1, with 8 bases that match TRBD2. The CDR3 is 16 residues long. The germline V gene encodes CDR1 SGHRS and CDR2 YFSETQ. V shed 5 bases and J 6 bases; nucleotides not matched to a gene: 13.

The count of this clonotype is one. The gene calls are TRBV3-1 and TRBJ2-7; D may correspond to TRBD1 or TRBD2 (7 bases each). Per the germline V gene, CDR1 is LGHDT and CDR2 is YNNKEL (reference sequence). This CDR3 comprises 16 residues. V lost 4 bases and J lost 3, with 19 bases in between. CDR3 sequence: CASSLKGTAGNYEQYF. In nucleotides, the CDR3 is TGTGCCAGCAGCCTTAAAGGGACAGCGGGAAACTACGAGCAGTACTTC.

This rearrangement joins TRBV12-3 or TRBV12-4 to TRBJ2-5; D gene unclear. The CDR3 is made up of 11 amino acids. Between the trimmed V and J ends, which lost 3 bases and 5 bases, there was a span of 4 bases. The DNA of the CDR3 is TGTGCCAGCAGTTTTGCGGAGACCCAGTACTTC. As protein: CASSFAETQYF.

The chain carries TRBV2 and TRBJ2-7, with D uncertain. CDR3 size: 13 residues. Trimming pared 6 bases from V and 0 bases from J, leaving 9 bases between. The V gene's germline CDR1 is SNHLY and CDR2 FYNNEI. CDR3 bases: TGTGCCAGCAGCGCTGACGACTCCTACGAGCAGTACTTC. Its translation: CASSADDSYEQYF. Drawing the rest from reference TRBV2 and TRBJ2-7, the complete variable domain is EPEVTQTPSHQVTQMGQEVILRCVPISNHLYFYWYRQILGQKVEFLVSFYNNEISEKSEIFDDQFSVERPDGSNFTLKIRSTKLEDSAMYFCASSADDSYEQYFGPGTRLTVT.

The chain recombines TRBV11-2 with TRBJ2-1, with unresolved D. This CDR3 comprises 13 residues. Germline V gene sequence: CDR1 SGHAT, CDR2 FQNNGV. Trimming cost V 5 bases and J 5 bases, with 10 bases left between them. The CDR3 DNA reads as TGTGCCAGCAGCATGGGCCTAAACAATGAGCAGTTCTTC. Translating gives CASSMGLNNEQFF.

The rearrangement joins TRBV5-5 to TRBJ2-3, with 8 bases fitting TRBD2. V shed 5 bases, J shed 8 bases, and the junction held 10 bases outside the gene matches. Looked up from germline, CDR1 is SGHKS and CDR2 is YYEKEE (reference sequence). CDR3 length: 14 residues. CDR3 bases: TGTGCCAGCAGAGGAACTAGCGGCGCAGTTACGCAGTATTTT. Translating gives CASRGTSGAVTQYF.

The rearrangement links TRBV3-1 to TRBJ2-1; the match to TRBD2 covers 7 bases. CDR3 length: 13 residues. Germline CDR1 LGHDT, CDR2 YNNKEL (reference sequence). J gave up 10 bases and V 2 bases, and 5 bases lay outside the gene matches. CDR3 residues: CASSQNLGGEQFF. In nucleotides, the CDR3 is TGTGCCAGCAGCCAAAACCTGGGGGGGGAGCAGTTCTTC.

The chain carries TRBV7-2 and TRBJ2-7; 10 positions agree with TRBD2. With 2 bases clipped from V and 5 bases from J, the junction kept 9 bases outside the gene matches. The V gene's germline CDR1 is SGHTA and CDR2 FQGNSA. This CDR3 is 16 amino acids long. For the CDR3, the DNA is TGTGCCAGCAGCTTATCCGCACTAGCGGGGTCCCACGAGCAGTACTTC. This gives the protein CASSLSALAGSHEQYF.